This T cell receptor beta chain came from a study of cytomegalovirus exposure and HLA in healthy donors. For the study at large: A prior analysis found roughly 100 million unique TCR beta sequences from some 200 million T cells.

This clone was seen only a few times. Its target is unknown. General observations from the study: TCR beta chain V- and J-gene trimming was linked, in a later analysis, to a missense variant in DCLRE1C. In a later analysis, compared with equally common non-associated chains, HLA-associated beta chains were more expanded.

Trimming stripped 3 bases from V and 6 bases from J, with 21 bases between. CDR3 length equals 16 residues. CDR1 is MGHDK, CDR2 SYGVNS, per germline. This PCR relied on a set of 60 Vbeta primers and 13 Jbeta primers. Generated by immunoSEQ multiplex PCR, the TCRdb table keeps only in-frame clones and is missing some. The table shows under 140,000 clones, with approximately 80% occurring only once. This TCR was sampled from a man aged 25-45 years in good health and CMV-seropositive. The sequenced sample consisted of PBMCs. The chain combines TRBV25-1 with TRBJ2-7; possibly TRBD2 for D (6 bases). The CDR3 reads CASSDPSSGPGVEQYF. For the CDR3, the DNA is TGTGCCAGCAGTGATCCAAGCTCCGGTCCGGGAGTCGAGCAGTACTTC.